The clone carrying this T cell receptor beta chain has ten or more counts. This sample was taken from a study of early T cells in non-severe SARS-CoV-2 infection. V lost 5 bases to trimming and J lost 9 bases, with 14 bases between them. This CDR3 spans 12 amino acids. Germline V lookup: CDR1 SQVTM, CDR2 ANQGSEA. MiXCR was run by TCRdb on the 5' RACE reads, yielding one entry per CDR3 protein. Found here are roughly 23,000 distinct CDR3 sequences, roughly 3.6% of them singletons; the top ten hold around 5.6%. The sequencing sample was made of whole blood. The TCR sequence derives from an adult who was a healthcare worker with PCR-confirmed SARS-CoV-2 infection or an uninfected control (not recorded which). The chain links TRBV29-1 to TRBJ2-1; no definite D call. CDR3 protein: CSVRVGKGEQFF. The CDR3, as DNA: TGCAGCGTTCGAGTTGGGAAAGGTGAGCAGTTCTTC.